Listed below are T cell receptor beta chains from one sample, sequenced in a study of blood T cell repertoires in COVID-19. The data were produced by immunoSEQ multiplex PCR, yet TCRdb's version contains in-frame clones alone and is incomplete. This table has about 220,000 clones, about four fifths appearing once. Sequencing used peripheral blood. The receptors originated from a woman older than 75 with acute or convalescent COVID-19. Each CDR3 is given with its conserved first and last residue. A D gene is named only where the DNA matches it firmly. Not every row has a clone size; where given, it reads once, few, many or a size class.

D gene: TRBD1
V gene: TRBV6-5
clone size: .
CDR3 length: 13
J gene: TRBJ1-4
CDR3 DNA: TGTGCCAGCAGTACAGGACAGGATAGGAAACTGTTTTTT
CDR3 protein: CASSTGQDRKLFF

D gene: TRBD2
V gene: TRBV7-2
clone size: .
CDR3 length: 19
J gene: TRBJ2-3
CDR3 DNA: TGTGCCAGCAGCTTAAGCGGGCTAGCGGGATGGGCTTTCACAGATACGCAGTATTTT
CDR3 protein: CASSLSGLAGWAFTDTQYF

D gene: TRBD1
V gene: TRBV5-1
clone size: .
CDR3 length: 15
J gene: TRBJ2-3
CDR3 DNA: TGCGCCAGCAGCGTGTCAGGGGGAATCACAGATACGCAGTATTTT
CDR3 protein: CASSVSGGITDTQYF

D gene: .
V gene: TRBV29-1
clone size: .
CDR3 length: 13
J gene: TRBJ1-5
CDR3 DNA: TGCAGCGTTGGCTACGGGGGGAATCAGCCCCAGCATTTT
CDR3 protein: CSVGYGGNQPQHF

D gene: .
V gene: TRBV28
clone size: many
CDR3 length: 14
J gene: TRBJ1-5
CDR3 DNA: TGTGCCAGCAGTTCCTTACGGGTTATGCAGCCCCAGCATTTT
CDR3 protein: CASSSLRVMQPQHF

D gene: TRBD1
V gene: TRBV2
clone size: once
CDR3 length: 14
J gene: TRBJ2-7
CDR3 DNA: TGTGCCAGCAGGCTTGGGACAGGTTGGGTAAAGCAGTACTTC
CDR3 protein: CASRLGTGWVKQYF

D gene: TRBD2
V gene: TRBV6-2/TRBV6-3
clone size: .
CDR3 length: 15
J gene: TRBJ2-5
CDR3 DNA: TGTGCCAGCAGTTCGGGACTAGCGGGGGCCCGGCCCCAGTACTTC
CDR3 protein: CASSSGLAGARPQYF

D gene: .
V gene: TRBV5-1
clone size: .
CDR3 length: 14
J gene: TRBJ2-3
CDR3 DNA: TGCGCCAGCAGCCCCGGGGTTAGCACAGATACGCAGTATTTT
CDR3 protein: CASSPGVSTDTQYF

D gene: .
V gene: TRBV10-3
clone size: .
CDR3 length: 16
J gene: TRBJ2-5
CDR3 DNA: TGTGCCATCAGTGGACCTTATAGGGGGGGGGAGGAGACCCAGTACTTC
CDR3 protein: CAISGPYRGGEETQYF

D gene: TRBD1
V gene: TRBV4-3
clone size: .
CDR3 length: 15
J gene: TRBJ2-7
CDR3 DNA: TGCGCCAGCAGCCAAGGCCGGGACAGCTCCTACGAGCAGTACTTC
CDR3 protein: CASSQGRDSSYEQYF

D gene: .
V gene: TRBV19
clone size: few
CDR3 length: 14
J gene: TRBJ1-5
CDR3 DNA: TGTGCCAGTAGTACTAACAGGGTAGGAGGTCCCCAGCATTTT
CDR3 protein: CASSTNRVGGPQHF

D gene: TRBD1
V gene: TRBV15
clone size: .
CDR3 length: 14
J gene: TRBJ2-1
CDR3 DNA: TGTGCCACCAGCGGGGACAGAACCCCGTCGGAGCAGTTCTTC
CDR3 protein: CATSGDRTPSEQFF

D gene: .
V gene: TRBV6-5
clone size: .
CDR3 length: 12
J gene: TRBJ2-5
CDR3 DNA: TGTGCCGCCAAGACAGCCCAAGAGACCCAGTACTTC
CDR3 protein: CAAKTAQETQYF

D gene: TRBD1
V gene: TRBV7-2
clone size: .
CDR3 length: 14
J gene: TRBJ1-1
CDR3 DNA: TGTGCCAGCAGCTACAGGGGCAGGAACACTGAAGCTTTCTTT
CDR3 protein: CASSYRGRNTEAFF

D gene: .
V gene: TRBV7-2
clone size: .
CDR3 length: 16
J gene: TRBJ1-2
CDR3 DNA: TGTGCCAGCAGCTCTAGGGGTGCGGTGAGTCGATATGGCTACACCTTC
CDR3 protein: CASSSRGAVSRYGYTF

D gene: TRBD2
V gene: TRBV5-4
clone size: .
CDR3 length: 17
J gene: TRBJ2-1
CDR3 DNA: TGTGCCAGCAGCTTGGACCTGCTAGCGGGGGGGGCCAATGAGCAGTTCTTC
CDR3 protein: CASSLDLLAGGANEQFF

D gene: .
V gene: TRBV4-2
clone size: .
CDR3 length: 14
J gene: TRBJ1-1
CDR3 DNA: TGTGCCAGCAGCCAAGAGTGGGGGGGCACTGAAGCTTTCTTT
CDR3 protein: CASSQEWGGTEAFF

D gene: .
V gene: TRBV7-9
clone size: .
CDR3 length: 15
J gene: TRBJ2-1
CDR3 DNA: TGTGCCAGCAGCTTCTATAGCAACCAAAACAATGAGCAGTTCTTC
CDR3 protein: CASSFYSNQNNEQFF

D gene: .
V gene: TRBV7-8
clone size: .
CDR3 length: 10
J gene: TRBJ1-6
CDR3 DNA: TGTGCCATGGGGGGTTCACCCCTCCACTTT
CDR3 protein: CAMGGSPLHF

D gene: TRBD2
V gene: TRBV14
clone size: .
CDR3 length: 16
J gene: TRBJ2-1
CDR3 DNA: TGTGCCAGCAGCCCTCGGGAGGGGCTGTCCTACAATGAGCAGTTCTTC
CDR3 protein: CASSPREGLSYNEQFF

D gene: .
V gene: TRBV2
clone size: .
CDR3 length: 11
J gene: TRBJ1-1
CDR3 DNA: TGTGCCAGCAGTGAAGGAGGGCAGGCTTTCTTT
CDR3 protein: CASSEGGQAFF

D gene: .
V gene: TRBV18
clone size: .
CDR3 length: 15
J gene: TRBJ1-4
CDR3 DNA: TGTGCCAGCTCACCACCGGGGCATATTAATGAAAAACTGTTTTTT
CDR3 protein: CASSPPGHINEKLFF

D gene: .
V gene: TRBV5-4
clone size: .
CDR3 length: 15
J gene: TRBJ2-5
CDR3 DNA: TGTGCCAGCAGCTCCATCGACAGGCGAGGTGAGACCCAGTACTTC
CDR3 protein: CASSSIDRRGETQYF

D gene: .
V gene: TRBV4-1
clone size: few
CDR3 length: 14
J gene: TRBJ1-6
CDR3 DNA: TGCGCCAGCAGCCTCGAGGTAGTCAATTCACCCCTCCACTTT
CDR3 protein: CASSLEVVNSPLHF

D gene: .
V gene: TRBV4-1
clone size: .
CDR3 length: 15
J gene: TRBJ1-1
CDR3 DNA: TGCGCCAGCAGCCAAGACGGGGGGTGGAACACTGAAGCTTTCTTT
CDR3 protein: CASSQDGGWNTEAFF

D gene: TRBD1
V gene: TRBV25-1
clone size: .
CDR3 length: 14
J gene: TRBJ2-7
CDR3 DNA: TGTGCCAGCAGTGTACTGACAGGGGCCGACGAGCAGTACTTC
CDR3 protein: CASSVLTGADEQYF

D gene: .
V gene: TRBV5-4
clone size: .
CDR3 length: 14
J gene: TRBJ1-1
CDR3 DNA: TGTGCCAGCAGCATACCCGGGGTGAACACTGAAGCTTTCTTT
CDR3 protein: CASSIPGVNTEAFF

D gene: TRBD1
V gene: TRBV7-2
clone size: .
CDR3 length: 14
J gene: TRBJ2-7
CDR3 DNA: TGTGCCAGCAGCGCAGAGACAGGGGCCTACGAGCAGTACTTC
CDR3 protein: CASSAETGAYEQYF

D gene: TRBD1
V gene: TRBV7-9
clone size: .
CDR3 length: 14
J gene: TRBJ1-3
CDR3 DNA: TGTGCCAGCAGCAGGGACAGCTCTGGAAACACCATATATTTT
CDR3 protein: CASSRDSSGNTIYF

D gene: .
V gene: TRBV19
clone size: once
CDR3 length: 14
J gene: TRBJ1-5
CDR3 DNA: TGTGCCAGTAGTATAGCGGGGAACAATCAGCCCCAGCATTTT
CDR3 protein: CASSIAGNNQPQHF

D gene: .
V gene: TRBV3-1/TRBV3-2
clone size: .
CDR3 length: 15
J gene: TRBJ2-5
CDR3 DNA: TGTGCCAGCAGCCAAAGGGGTCCCAGCGTGGAGACCCAGTACTTC
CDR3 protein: CASSQRGPSVETQYF